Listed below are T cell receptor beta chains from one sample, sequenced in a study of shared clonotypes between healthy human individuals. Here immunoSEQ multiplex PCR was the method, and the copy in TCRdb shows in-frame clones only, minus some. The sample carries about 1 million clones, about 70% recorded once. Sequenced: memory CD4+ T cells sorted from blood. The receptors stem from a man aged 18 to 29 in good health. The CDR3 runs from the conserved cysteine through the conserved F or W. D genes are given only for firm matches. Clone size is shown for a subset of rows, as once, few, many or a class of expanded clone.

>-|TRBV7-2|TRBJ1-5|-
CASSLPGDRRIMAQHF
TGTGCCAGCAGCTTACCAGGGGATCGCCGGATCATGGCCCAGCATTTT
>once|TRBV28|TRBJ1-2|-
CASSSSLDRVYGYTF
TGTGCCAGCAGTTCAAGCTTGGACAGAGTCTATGGCTACACCTTC
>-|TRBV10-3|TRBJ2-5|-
CASRQGPQQETQYF
TGTGCATCCCGCCAGGGGCCTCAACAAGAGACCCAGTACTTC
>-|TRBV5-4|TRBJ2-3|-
CASSLDLTGADTQYF
TGTGCCAGCAGCTTGGATTTAACTGGGGCAGATACGCAGTATTTT
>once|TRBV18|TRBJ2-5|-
CASSPRQTQETQYF
TGTGCCAGCTCCCCCAGACAGACTCAAGAGACCCAGTACTTC
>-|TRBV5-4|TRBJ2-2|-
CASSLAQSRTGELFF
TGTGCCAGCAGCTTGGCGCAGTCCCGCACCGGGGAGCTGTTTTTT
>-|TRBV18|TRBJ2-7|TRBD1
CASSPGQGQTYEQYF
TGTGCCAGCTCACCTGGACAGGGACAAACCTACGAGCAGTACTTC
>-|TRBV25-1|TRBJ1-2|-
CASSESGFSYGYTF
TGTGCCAGCAGTGAATCAGGGTTTTCCTATGGCTACACCTTC
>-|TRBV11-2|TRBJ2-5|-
CASSRDPTLAQTQYF
TGTGCCAGCAGCCGAGACCCGACCCTGGCTCAGACCCAGTACTTC
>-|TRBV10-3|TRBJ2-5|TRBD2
CAISESSGGATETQYF
TGTGCCATCAGTGAGTCTAGCGGGGGGGCCACAGAGACCCAGTACTTC
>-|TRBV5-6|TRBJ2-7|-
CASSTRGGGSRISYEQYF
TGTGCCAGCAGCACCCGAGGGGGCGGGAGTCGTATATCCTACGAGCAGTACTTC
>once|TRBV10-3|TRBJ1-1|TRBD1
CAISADRGNTEAFF
TGTGCCATCAGTGCCGACAGGGGGAACACTGAAGCTTTCTTT
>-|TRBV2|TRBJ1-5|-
CASSESYSNQPQHF
TGTGCCAGCAGTGAATCCTATAGCAATCAGCCCCAGCATTTT
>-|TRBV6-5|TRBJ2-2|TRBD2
CASSSSGATNTGELFF
TGTGCCAGCAGTTCTAGCGGGGCTACGAACACCGGGGAGCTGTTTTTT
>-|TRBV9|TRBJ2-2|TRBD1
CASSSPGTANTGELFF
TGTGCCAGCAGCTCCCCCGGGACAGCGAACACCGGGGAGCTGTTTTTT
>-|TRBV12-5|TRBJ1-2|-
CASGHDRLATF
TGTGCTAGTGGCCATGACAGGTTGGCCACCTTC
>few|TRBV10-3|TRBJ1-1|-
CAISDSYMNTEAFF
TGTGCCATCTCAGACAGCTACATGAACACTGAAGCTTTCTTT
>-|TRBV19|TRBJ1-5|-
CASSIIQENQPQHF
TGTGCCAGTAGTATTATACAGGAGAATCAGCCCCAGCATTTT
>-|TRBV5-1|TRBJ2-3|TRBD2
CASSLGLAASTDTQYF
TGCGCCAGCAGCTTGGGGCTAGCGGCTAGCACAGATACGCAGTATTTT
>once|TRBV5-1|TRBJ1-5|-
CASSLGGLAGNQPQHF
TGCGCCAGCAGCTTGGGGGGTCTTGCCGGCAATCAGCCCCAGCATTTT
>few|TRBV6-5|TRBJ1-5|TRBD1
CASSQRTGSQPQHF
TGTGCCAGCAGCCAGAGGACAGGGAGTCAGCCCCAGCATTTT
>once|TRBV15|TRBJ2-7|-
CATESPSSYEQYF
TGTGCCACCGAGTCACCAAGCTCCTACGAGCAGTACTTC
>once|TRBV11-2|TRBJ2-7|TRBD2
CASSHFSIQDGLAGYEQYF
TGTGCCAGCAGCCATTTCTCCATACAGGATGGACTAGCGGGTTACGAGCAGTACTTC
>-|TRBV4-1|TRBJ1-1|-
CASSQLPGGDTEAFF
TGCGCCAGCAGCCAACTGCCCGGGGGAGACACTGAAGCTTTCTTT
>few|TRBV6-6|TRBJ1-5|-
CASIGGGPQPQHF
TGTGCCAGCATTGGTGGGGGCCCCCAGCCCCAGCATTTT
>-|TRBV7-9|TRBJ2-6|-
CASSSQGFGANVLTF
TGTGCCAGCAGCTCCCAAGGGTTCGGGGCCAACGTCCTGACTTTC
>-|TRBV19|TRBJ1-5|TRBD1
CASSITRQGRNQPQHF
TGTGCCAGTAGTATTACCCGACAGGGGCGCAATCAGCCCCAGCATTTT
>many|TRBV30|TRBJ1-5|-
CAWSKGERSQPQHF
TGTGCCTGGAGCAAGGGGGAAAGGAGCCAGCCCCAGCATTTT
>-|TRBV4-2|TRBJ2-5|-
CASSPTISPGETQYF
TGTGCCAGCAGCCCCACGATCTCGCCGGGGGAGACCCAGTACTTC
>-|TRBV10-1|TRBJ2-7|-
CASSDRAVQYF
TGCGCCAGCAGTGACCGCGCGGTGCAGTACTTC
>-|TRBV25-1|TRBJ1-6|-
CASSEYVDSPLHF
TGTGCCAGCAGTGAATATGTGGATTCACCCCTCCACTTT
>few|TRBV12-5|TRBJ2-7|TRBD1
CASGLGQGFMDEQYF
TGTGCTAGTGGTTTGGGACAGGGGTTCATGGACGAGCAGTACTTC
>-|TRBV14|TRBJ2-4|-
CASSQRGTLQYF
TGTGCCAGCAGCCAGCGGGGAACCCTTCAGTACTTC
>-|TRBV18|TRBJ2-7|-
CASSIPQPSSPYEQYF
TGTGCCAGCTCCATCCCGCAACCAAGCAGCCCCTACGAGCAGTACTTC
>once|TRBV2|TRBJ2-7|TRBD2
CASSAGTSPYEQYF
TGTGCCAGCAGCGCCGGGACTAGCCCCTACGAGCAGTACTTC
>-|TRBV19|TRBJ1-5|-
CASSIDRQGNQPQHF
TGTGCCAGTAGTATAGATCGGCAGGGAAATCAGCCCCAGCATTTT
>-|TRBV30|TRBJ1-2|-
CAWSVGVGYTF
TGTGCCTGGAGTGTAGGTGTTGGCTACACCTTC